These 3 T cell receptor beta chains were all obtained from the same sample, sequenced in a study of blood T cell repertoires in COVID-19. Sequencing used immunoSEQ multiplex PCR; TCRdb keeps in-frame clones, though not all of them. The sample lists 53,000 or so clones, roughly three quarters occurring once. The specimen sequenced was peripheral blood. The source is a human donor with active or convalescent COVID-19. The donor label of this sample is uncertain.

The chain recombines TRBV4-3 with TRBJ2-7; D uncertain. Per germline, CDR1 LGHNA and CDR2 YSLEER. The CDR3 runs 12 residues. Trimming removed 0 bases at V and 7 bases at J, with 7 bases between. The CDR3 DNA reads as TGCGCCAGCAGCCAAGATTGGGCGGAGCAGTACTTC. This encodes CASSQDWAEQYF.

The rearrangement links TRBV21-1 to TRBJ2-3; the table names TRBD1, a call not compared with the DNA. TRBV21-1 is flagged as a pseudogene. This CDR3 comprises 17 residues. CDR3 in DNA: TGTGCCAGCAGCAAAGCGGGGACAGGGTTACAGACAGATACGCAGTATTTT. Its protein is CASSKAGTGLQTDTQYF.

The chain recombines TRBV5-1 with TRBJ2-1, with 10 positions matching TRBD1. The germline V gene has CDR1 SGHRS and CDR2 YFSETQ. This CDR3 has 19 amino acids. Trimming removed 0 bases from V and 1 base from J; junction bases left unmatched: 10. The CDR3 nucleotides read TGCGCCAGCAGCTTGGGTGGACAGGGGGTCGGTGGTTCCTACAATGAGCAGTTCTTC. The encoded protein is CASSLGGQGVGGSYNEQFF.